This T cell receptor beta chain was recovered during a study of regulatory T cells in long-lasting Graves disease. Findings of the study overall: Persistent patients had a count of shared public clonotypes (about 2,500) that exceeded that of new patients (approximately 1,000).

Sequencing libraries for TCR beta were prepared with iRepertoire HTBI primers and Arm-PCR of CDR3 regions. MiXCR, applied by TCRdb to the multiplex PCR reads, yields one record per CDR3 protein. Here the sample spans hundreds of thousands of distinct CDR3 sequences, about a sixth being singletons. Time point in this sample: newly diagnosed GD, antithyroid drugs for less than 3 months. PBMC-derived RNA was used for the TCR library. CDR1 is DFQATT, CDR2 SNEGSKA, per germline (reference sequence). The CDR3 runs to 16 residues. Trimming stripped 3 bases from V and 0 bases from J, with 12 bases between. The table lists this clonotype with many counts. Its antigen is not identified. This sample was shared with a second study, whose subject was T cells in Graves' hyperthyroidism and ophthalmopathy. That work adds: The study used the HTBI primer set for a first-round RT-PCR of the TCR CDR3.

The TCR originated in a man aged 35 to 55 with Graves disease. This chain links TRBV20-1 with TRBJ2-6; TRBD1 might be the D (6 bases). Sequenced material: peripheral blood mononuclear cells (PBMCs), taken at new diagnosis, from a patient treated with antithyroid drugs. The CDR3 spells CSASRTGFSGANVLTF. CDR3 coding DNA: TGCAGTGCTAGTCGTACAGGGTTCTCTGGGGCCAACGTCCTGACTTTC.